The 15 T cell receptor beta chains below were found in one sample sequenced in a study of T cell responses to AZD1222 COVID-19 vaccine. Sequencing used immunoSEQ multiplex PCR; TCRdb keeps in-frame clones, though not all of them. The repertoire holds about 55,000 clones, with 70% to 90% as singletons. Specimen: peripheral blood, collected on day 0 of AZD1222 vaccination. Receptors originate from an adult in good health.

The CDR3 bases are TGTGCCAGCAGCTTATCGGGGGACAGCTACGAGCAGTACTTC. Translating gives CASSLSGDSYEQYF. The J gene is TRBJ2-7, the V gene TRBV7-9, with a possible D match to TRBD1 (7 bases). Trimming took 2 bases from V and 3 from J, leaving 11 bases between them. Germline V gene sequence: CDR1 SEHNR, CDR2 FQNEAQ (reference sequence). This CDR3 spans 14 amino acids.

As for this clone: A junction boundary mismatches the germline segment, possibly from a read error. This chain links TRBV7-7 with TRBJ2-1; D unclear. Germline CDR1 is SSHAT and CDR2 is FNYEAQ (reference sequence). The CDR3 runs 15 residues. This CDR3 reads CASSPTSSHYNEQFF. The CDR3 DNA is TGTGCTAGCAGCCCTACAAGCTCCCACTACAATGAGCAGTTCTTC.

The chain recombines TRBV5-1 with TRBJ2-5, with 10 bases aligning to TRBD2. The CDR3 is 15 amino acids. Per germline, CDR1 SGHRS and CDR2 YFSETQ. The J segment lost 9 bases and the V segment lost 7 bases, leaving 15 bases of the junction unmatched. The CDR3 nucleotides read TGCGCCAGCTCCCGCGAGGCTAGCGGGAGCCCCTCCCAGTACTTC. This translates into CASSREASGSPSQYF.

The chain is built from TRBV5-1 and TRBJ2-1; TRBD2 matches 14 bases. With V trimmed by 5 bases and J by 0 bases, 10 bases remained unmatched. The CDR3 covers 19 residues. Germline values: CDR1 SGHRS, CDR2 YFSETQ. CDR3 amino acids: CASSTGTSGGLSSYNEQFF. The CDR3 DNA reads as TGCGCCAGCAGTACAGGGACTAGCGGGGGTCTCAGCTCCTACAATGAGCAGTTCTTC.

As for this clone: Different DNA sequences within this sample yield the same CDR3. V usage is TRBV29-1 and J usage is TRBJ1-2; D remains unclear. Trimming cost V 4 bases and J 2 bases, with 5 bases left between them. The V gene's germline CDR1 is SQVTM and CDR2 ANQGSEA. The CDR3 extends over 11 amino acids. The CDR3 DNA reads TGCAGCGTTGGGGAGAACTATGGCTACACCTTC. This encodes CSVGENYGYTF.

This chain links TRBV7-2 with TRBJ2-5; TRBD2 matches 9 bases. The germline CDR1 and CDR2 sequences are SGHTA and FQGNSA. With 2 bases clipped from V and 5 bases from J, the junction kept 9 bases outside the gene matches. This CDR3 contains 16 residues. The DNA of the CDR3 is TGTGCCAGCAGCTTATCTCCACTAGCGGGTCGGGAGACCCAGTACTTC. It encodes CASSLSPLAGRETQYF.

The gene calls are TRBV19 and TRBJ1-5, with D maybe TRBD1 (5 bases). The CDR3 contains 14 residues. With 4 bases removed from V and 4 bases from J, the gap between germline ends came to 11 bases. Germline values: CDR1 LNHDA, CDR2 SQIVND (reference sequence). In nucleotides, the CDR3 is TGTGCCAGTAGTAACTCCGAGGGGAATCAGCCCCAGCATTTT. Encoded protein: CASSNSEGNQPQHF. The entire variable domain, with the rest obtained from reference TRBV19 and TRBJ1-5, is as follows: DGGITQSPKYLFRKEGQNVTLSCEQNLNHDAMYWYRQDPGQGLRLIYYSQIVNDFQKGDIAEGYSVSREKKESFPLTVTSAQKNPTAFYLCASSNSEGNQPQHFGDGTRLSIL.

The rearrangement joins TRBV9 to TRBJ2-5, with TRBD2 matching 7 bases. This CDR3 comprises 15 residues. Trimming at V came to 3 bases and at J to 2 bases, leaving 7 bases not matched to a gene. CDR1 is SGDLS and CDR2 is YYNGEE in the germline V gene. CDR3 nucleotide sequence: TGTGCCAGCAGCGCCTTTAGCGGGCCACAAGAGACCCAGTACTTC. Its protein is CASSAFSGPQETQYF. Looking up the rest from reference TRBV9 and TRBJ2-5 gives the full variable domain: DSGVTQTPKHLITATGQRVTLRCSPRSGDLSVYWYQQSLDQGLQFLIQYYNGEERAKGNILERFSAQQFPDLHSELNLSSLELGDSALYFCASSAFSGPQETQYFGPGTRLLVL.

This rearrangement joins TRBV5-1 to TRBJ2-2; a weak D match, TRBD2 (5 bases). This CDR3 has 15 amino acids. CDR1 and CDR2 from the germline V gene are SGHRS and YFSETQ. Trimming removed 2 bases at V and 2 bases at J, with 10 bases between. Here the CDR3 DNA reads TGCGCCAGCAGCTTAGGGCTAGCAAACACCGGGGAGCTGTTTTTT. This codes for CASSLGLANTGELFF.

The chain uses TRBV6-5 and TRBJ2-1; 11 nucleotides line up with TRBD1. The CDR3 extends over 15 amino acids. V gave up 6 bases and J gave up 7 bases; unmatched junction bases: 8. Germline V lookup: CDR1 MNHEY, CDR2 SVGAGI. The CDR3 DNA is TGTGCCAGCAGCCTCTTCGGACAGGGGGCGAATGAGCAGTTCTTC. Translated: CASSLFGQGANEQFF.

The chain carries TRBV27 and TRBJ1-5; 7 positions match TRBD1. Trimming at V came to 0 bases and at J to 6 bases, leaving 5 bases not matched to a gene. Per germline, CDR1 MNHEY and CDR2 SMNVEV (reference sequence). This CDR3 comprises 15 residues. The CDR3 here is CASSLSGQPSQPQHF. CDR3 coding DNA: TGTGCCAGCAGTTTATCGGGACAGCCGAGTCAGCCCCAGCATTTT.

Here the CDR3 DNA reads TGTGCCAGCAGTTGGGTGTTTAACGGACCCTACAATGAGCAGTTCTTC. Its protein product is CASSWVFNGPYNEQFF. The chain couples TRBV6-2 or TRBV6-3 to TRBJ2-1, with D unclear. Germline V gives CDR1 MNHEY, CDR2 SVGEGT. This CDR3 is built from 16 residues. Deletions cut 4 bases from V and 2 bases from J, with 15 bases between.

The rearrangement uses TRBV5-1 and TRBJ1-1; no firm D call. Looked up from germline, CDR1 is SGHRS and CDR2 is YFSETQ. The CDR3 extends over 15 amino acids. V was cut by 1 base and J by 4 bases, with 14 bases left in between. This CDR3 is CASSLSGNPSTEAFF. DNA of the CDR3: TGCGCCAGCAGCTTGTCGGGGAATCCGAGCACTGAAGCTTTCTTT.

The chain uses TRBV6-5 and TRBJ2-1; D is possibly TRBD2 (6 bases). CDR1 is MNHEY and CDR2 is SVGAGI in the germline V gene. The CDR3 is 15 residues long. Between the trimmed V and J ends, which lost 8 bases and 0 bases, there was a span of 14 bases. As DNA, the CDR3 is TGTGCCAGCGCCTTCCTTAGCGGCTCCTACAATGAGCAGTTCTTC. This codes for CASAFLSGSYNEQFF.

The genes are TRBV10-2 and TRBJ2-1; 16 bases fit TRBD2. The CDR3 totals 15 residues. Losses at the gene ends were 6 bases for V and 8 bases for J; bases not matched to a gene: 4. Germline-derived CDR1 and CDR2 are WSHSY and SAAADI. DNA of the CDR3: TGCGCCAGCAGGGCCGGGACTAGCGGGAGGGATGAGCAGTTCTTC. Amino acid sequence: CASRAGTSGRDEQFF.